This record covers a single TCR beta chain. It lacks a known antigen. Per-base quality was not reported, and no clone a single base away is much larger than it. This specimen belongs to a study of post-analysis software for immune sequencing data (dated by TCRdb to the mid-2010s). Regarding the study in general: Recorded disease courses included relapsing-remitting, secondary progressive and progressive-relapsing multiple sclerosis, with some patients lacking subtype annotation. The patient repertoires were set against 10 to 11 previously published healthy control repertoires from donors whose ages ranged from roughly 6 to 25 years. A subset of samples was prepared in parallel using single-end sample barcoding, then pooled and co-amplified after Illumina adapter ligation.

The paper as a whole reports these results and caveats: When samples were clustered directly using the F measure, samples prepared in the same batch co-clustered strongly, which prompted a batch-effect correction. The control group was slightly older than the multiple sclerosis patient group. Significantly lower normalized Chao1 diversity was found in multiple sclerosis patients than in controls, suggesting substantial peripheral T-cell clonal expansion. Four or five TRBV segments, including TRBV5-6, TRBV5-1 and TRBV20-1, were significantly more frequent in patients than controls.

CDR1 and CDR2 are read off the germline V gene (reference sequence) as DFQATT and SNEGSKA. Trimming takes 3 bases from V and 6 bases from J, and the germline ends sit 8 bases apart. Taken from cysteine to phenylalanine, the CDR3 has 11 residues. Here the CDR3 DNA is all that survives: 33 bases in frame from base 1. To demonstrate the VDJtools post-analysis software, TCR beta repertoires were profiled from the peripheral blood of roughly 12 young patients with multiple sclerosis. The patients with multiple sclerosis were children and adolescents between about 6 and 17 years of age. The method behind the library was PCR. TCRdb lists the instrument as Illumina HiSeq 2500. Unique molecular identifiers were incorporated into TCR beta cDNA libraries to reduce PCR and sequencing biases. Roughly 500,000 cDNA molecules were obtained for every 1 to 10 million input T cells, so each molecule roughly corresponded to one T cell. The same protocol used for the earlier healthy control dataset was applied to prepare and sequence the patient libraries. Within a given batch, samples were prepared together, multiplexed and sequenced on the same HiSeq lane. As for how the authors treated the data: MIGEC was used to process the raw barcoded reads, and molecular identifier groups with only a single read were discarded before consensus assembly and CDR3 extraction. VDJtools was used for post-analysis of the clonotype tables, with diversity normalized by down-sampling every dataset to the smallest sample size. To correct batch-related cross-sample contamination, repertoire overlap clustering matched CDR3 amino acid sequences but not nucleotide sequences. The raw public data were reprocessed by TCRdb itself: fastp quality trimming at Q25, MiXCR clonotype calling, in-frame beta chains only. All rows with the same CDR3 protein become a single entry with the most common DNA and genes. The V and J calls and clone size come from TCRdb's table, not from the authors' own analysis. The sample includes about 430,000 distinct CDR3 sequences, with approximately 37% observed a single time. The ten biggest clones cover roughly 8.2% of the sample.

This clonotype originated in a girl aged 2-9 years with multiple sclerosis. Sequenced: blood. The chain is assembled from TRBV20-1 and TRBJ1-1; the D gene lacks a confident call. The DNA sequence reads TGCAGTGCTAGCCCCGGACCTGAAGCTTTCTTT. Its protein is CSASPGPEAFF.